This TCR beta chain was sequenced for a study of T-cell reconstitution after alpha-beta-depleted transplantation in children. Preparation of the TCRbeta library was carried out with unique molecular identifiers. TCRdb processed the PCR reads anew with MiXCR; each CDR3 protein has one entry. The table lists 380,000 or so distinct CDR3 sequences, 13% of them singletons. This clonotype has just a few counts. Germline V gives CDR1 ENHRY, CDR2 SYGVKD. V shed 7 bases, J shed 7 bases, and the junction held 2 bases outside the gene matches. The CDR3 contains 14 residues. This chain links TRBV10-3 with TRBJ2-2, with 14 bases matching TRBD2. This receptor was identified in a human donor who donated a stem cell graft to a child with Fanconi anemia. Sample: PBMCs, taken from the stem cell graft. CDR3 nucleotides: TGTGCCATCACGACTAGCGGGGGGGACGGGGAGCTGTTTTTT. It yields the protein CAITTSGGDGELFF.